The rows below give T cell receptor beta chains drawn from one sample of a study of Ad26.COV2.S vaccination and SARS-CoV-2 variants. The repertoire was sequenced with immunoSEQ multiplex PCR; TCRdb's copy has only in-frame clones and lacks some. The sample includes 410,000 or so clones, 75% to 95% seen only once; the top ten take more than 9%. The sample in question was peripheral blood, obtained in a trial of Ad26.COV2.S vaccine versus placebo. These receptors were taken from a person between 18 and 65 years old who received the Ad26.COV2.S COVID-19 vaccine or a placebo. Each CDR3 is given with its conserved first and last residue. Each record gives: clone size, J gene, V gene, CDR3 protein. The size entry is marked missing in some rows and otherwise reads once, few, many or a size class.

once,TRBJ2-4,TRBV2,CASIIPGPGIQYF
.,TRBJ1-2,TRBV30,CASGGDAGYTF
once,TRBJ2-1,TRBV5-1,CASSLGSSNNNEQFF
.,TRBJ1-1,TRBV25-1,CASRHPFKDGEAFF
.,TRBJ2-7,TRBV4-1,CASSRISGRRIYEQYF
.,TRBJ1-5,TRBV2,CASRGQGGYQPQHF
.,TRBJ2-1,TRBV27,CASSLSPGSHNEQFF
.,TRBJ1-2,TRBV28,CASSPRPWTGLYGYTF
.,TRBJ1-1,TRBV4-3,CASSQDGRGAFF
.,TRBJ1-4,TRBV28,CASSAPNRGQWEKLFF
.,TRBJ2-3,TRBV5-1,CASSLEVPTDTQYF
.,TRBJ1-1,TRBV28,CASSTSRTTVNTEAFF
.,TRBJ2-6,TRBV4-1,CASSQATGTGANVLTF
.,TRBJ1-4,TRBV19,CASSGLSNEKLFF
.,TRBJ2-3,TRBV25-1,CASSLGAGLAFDTQYF
.,TRBJ2-7,TRBV5-5,CASSFQGPLYEQYF
.,TRBJ2-1,TRBV9,CASSVLPSTASSYNEQFF
.,TRBJ2-2,TRBV10-2,CASSDPGGTNTGELFF
.,TRBJ2-2,TRBV4-1,CASSHPYGELFF
.,TRBJ2-7,TRBV5-1,CASSLTGQDYEQYF
.,TRBJ1-2,TRBV19,CASSIQGAYGYTF
.,TRBJ1-1,TRBV11-2,CASSLGQSWSNTEAFF
.,TRBJ1-1,TRBV16,CASSQWGPNTEAFF
.,TRBJ2-7,TRBV2,CASSVSRLYEQYF
.,TRBJ2-7,TRBV7-8,CASSPGLAGLQRYEQYF
.,TRBJ2-4,TRBV7-2,CASSRDSPGMRDIQYF
once,TRBJ1-5,TRBV3-1/TRBV3-2,CASSQSWQGNQPQHF
once,TRBJ2-1,TRBV19,CASTSPGTEMAHEQFF
.,TRBJ1-2,TRBV15,CATSRDRGPAHGYTF
.,TRBJ2-5,TRBV25-1,CASSEWTEQETQYF
.,TRBJ1-1,TRBV27,CASSFRVVGEAFF
.,TRBJ2-1,TRBV5-6,CASGLRLAGEYNEQFF
.,TRBJ2-2,TRBV27,CASSLSGTLLHTGELFF
.,TRBJ2-5,TRBV3-1/TRBV3-2,CASSQEPSGLVETQYF
.,TRBJ2-7,TRBV12-5,CASGSSDSYEQYF